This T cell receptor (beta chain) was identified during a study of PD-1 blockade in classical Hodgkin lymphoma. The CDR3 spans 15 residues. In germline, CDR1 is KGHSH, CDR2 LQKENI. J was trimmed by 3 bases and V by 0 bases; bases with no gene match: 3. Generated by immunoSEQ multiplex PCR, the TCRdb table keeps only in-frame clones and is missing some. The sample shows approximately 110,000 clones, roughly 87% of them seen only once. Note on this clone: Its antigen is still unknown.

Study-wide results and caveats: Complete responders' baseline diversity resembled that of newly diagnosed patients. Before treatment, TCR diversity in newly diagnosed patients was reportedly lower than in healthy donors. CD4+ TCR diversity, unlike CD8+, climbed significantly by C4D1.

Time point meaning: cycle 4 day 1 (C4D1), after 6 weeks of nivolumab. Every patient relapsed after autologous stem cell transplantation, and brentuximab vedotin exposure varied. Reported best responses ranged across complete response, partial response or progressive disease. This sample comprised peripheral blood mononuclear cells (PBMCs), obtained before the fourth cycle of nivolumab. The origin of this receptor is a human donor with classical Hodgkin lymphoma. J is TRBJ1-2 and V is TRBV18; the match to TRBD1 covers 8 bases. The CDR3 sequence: CASSPPGTGHYGYTF. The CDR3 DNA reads TGTGCCAGCTCACCACCGGGGACAGGTCACTATGGCTACACCTTC.